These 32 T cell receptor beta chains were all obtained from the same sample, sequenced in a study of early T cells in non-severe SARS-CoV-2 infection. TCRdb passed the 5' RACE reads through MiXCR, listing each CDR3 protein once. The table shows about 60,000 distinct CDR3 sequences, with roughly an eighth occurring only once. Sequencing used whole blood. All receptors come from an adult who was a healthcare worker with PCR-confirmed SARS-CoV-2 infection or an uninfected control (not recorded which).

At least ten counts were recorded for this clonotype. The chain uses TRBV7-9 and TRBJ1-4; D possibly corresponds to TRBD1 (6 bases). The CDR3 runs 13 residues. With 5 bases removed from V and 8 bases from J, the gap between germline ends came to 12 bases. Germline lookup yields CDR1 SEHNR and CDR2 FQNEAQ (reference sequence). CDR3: CASSQIDREKLFF. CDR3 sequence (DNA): TGTGCCAGCAGCCAAATCGACAGGGAAAAACTGTTTTTT.

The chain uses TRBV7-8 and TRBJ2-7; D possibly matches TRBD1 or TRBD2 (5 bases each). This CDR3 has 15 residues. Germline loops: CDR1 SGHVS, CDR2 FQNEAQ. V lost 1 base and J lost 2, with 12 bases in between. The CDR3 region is CASSLGSGQTYEQYF. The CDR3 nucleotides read TGTGCCAGCAGCTTAGGCAGCGGACAAACCTACGAGCAGTACTTC.

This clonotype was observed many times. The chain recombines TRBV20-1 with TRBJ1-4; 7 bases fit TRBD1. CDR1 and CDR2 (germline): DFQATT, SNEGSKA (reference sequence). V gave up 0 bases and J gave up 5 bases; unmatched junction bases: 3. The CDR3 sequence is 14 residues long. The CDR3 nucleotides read TGCAGTGCTAGAGATCCCAGGGGGAATGAAAAACTGTTTTTT. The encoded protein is CSARDPRGNEKLFF.

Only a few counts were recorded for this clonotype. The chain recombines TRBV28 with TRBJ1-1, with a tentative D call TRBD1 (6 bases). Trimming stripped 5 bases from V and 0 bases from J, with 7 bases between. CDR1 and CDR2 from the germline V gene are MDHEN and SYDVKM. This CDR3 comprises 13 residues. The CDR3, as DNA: TGTGCCAGCAGTAGGACAGTGAACACTGAAGCTTTCTTT. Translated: CASSRTVNTEAFF.

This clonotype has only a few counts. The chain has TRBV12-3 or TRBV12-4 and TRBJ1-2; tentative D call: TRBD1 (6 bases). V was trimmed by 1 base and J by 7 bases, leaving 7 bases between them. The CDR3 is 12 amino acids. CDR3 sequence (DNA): TGTGCCAGCAGTTTAGACAGGGTTGGCTACACCTTC. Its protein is CASSLDRVGYTF.

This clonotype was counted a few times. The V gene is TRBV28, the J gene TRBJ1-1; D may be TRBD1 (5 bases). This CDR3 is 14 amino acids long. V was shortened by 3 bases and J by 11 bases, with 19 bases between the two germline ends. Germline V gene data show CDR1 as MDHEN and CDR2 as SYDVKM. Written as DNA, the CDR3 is TGTGCCAGCAGTTTCCAGGGTGACTTTGGTAAGGCTTTCTTT. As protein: CASSFQGDFGKAFF.

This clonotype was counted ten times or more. The CDR3 spells CASIYGEGAYEQYF. The CDR3 region has the DNA TGTGCCAGCATCTACGGTGAAGGGGCCTACGAGCAGTACTTC. V usage is TRBV6-6 and J usage is TRBJ2-7; a weak D match, TRBD1 (5 bases). The CDR3 length is 14 residues. Germline loops: CDR1 MNHNY, CDR2 SVGAGI (reference sequence). V lost 7 bases and J lost 2, with 15 bases in between.

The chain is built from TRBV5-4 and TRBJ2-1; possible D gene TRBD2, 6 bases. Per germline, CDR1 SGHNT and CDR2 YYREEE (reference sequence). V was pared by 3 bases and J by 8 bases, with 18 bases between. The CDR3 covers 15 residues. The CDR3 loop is CASSSRDFATDEQFF. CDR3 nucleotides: TGTGCCAGCAGCTCCCGGGACTTCGCGACCGATGAGCAGTTCTTC.

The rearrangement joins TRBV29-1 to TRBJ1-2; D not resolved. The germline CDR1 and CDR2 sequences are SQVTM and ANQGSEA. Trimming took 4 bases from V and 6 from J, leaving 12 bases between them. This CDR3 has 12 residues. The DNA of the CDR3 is TGCAGCGTTGTTCTGGGAATCCATGGCTACACCTTC. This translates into CSVVLGIHGYTF.

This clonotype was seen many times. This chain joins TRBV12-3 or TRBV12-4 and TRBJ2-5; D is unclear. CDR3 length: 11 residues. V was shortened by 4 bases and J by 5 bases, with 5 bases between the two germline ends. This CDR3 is CASSWGETQYF. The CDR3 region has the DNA TGTGCCAGCAGTTGGGGTGAGACCCAGTACTTC.

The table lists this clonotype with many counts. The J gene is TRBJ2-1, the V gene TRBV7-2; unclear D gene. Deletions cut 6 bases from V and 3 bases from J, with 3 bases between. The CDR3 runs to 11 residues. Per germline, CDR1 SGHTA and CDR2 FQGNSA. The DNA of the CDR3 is TGTGCCAGCAGTTACTACAATGAGCAGTTCTTC. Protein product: CASSYYNEQFF.

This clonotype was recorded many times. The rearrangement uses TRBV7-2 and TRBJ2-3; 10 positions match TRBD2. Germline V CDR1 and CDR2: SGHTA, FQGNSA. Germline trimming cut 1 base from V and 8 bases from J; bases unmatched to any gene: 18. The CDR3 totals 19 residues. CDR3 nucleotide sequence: TGTGCCAGCAGCTTAGTATTTTCCAGCGGGGGGGCGAGGCCAGGTACGCAGTATTTT. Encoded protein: CASSLVFSSGGARPGTQYF.

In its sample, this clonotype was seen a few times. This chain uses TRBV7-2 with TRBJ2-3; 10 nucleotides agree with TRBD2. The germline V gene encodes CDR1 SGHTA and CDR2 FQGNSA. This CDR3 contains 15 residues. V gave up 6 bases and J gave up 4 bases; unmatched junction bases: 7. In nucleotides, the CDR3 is TGTGCCAGCAGTCAGCGGGGGGGTACCCCAGATACGCAGTATTTT. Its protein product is CASSQRGGTPDTQYF.

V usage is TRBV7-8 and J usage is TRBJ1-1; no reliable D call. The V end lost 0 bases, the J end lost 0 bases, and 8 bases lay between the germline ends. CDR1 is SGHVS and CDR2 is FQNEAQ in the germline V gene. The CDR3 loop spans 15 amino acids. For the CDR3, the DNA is TGTGCCAGCAGCTTAGCGAGCAGGATGAACACTGAAGCTTTCTTT. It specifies CASSLASRMNTEAFF.

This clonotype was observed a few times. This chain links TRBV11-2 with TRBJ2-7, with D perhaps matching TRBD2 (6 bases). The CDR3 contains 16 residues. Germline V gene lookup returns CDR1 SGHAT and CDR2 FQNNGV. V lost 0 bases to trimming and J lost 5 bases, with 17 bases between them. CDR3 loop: CASSLDPGRDQDEQYF. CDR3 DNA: TGTGCCAGCAGCTTAGATCCCGGGAGAGACCAGGACGAGCAGTACTTC.

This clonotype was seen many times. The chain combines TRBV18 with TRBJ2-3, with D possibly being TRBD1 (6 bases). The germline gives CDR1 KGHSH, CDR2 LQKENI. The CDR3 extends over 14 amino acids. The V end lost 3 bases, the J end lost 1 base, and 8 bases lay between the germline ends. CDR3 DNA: TGTGCCAGCTCACCGGGACAAGGCACAGATACGCAGTATTTT. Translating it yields CASSPGQGTDTQYF.

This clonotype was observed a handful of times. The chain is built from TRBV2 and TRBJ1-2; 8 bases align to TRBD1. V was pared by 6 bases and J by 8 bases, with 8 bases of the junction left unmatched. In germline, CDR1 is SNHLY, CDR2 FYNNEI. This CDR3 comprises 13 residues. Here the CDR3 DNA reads TGTGCCAGCAGCCCGGACAGGGTGAGCGGCTACACCTTC. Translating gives CASSPDRVSGYTF. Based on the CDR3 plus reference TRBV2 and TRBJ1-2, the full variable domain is EPEVTQTPSHQVTQMGQEVILRCVPISNHLYFYWYRQILGQKVEFLVSFYNNEISEKSEIFDDQFSVERPDGSNFTLKIRSTKLEDSAMYFCASSPDRVSGYTFGSGTRLTVV.

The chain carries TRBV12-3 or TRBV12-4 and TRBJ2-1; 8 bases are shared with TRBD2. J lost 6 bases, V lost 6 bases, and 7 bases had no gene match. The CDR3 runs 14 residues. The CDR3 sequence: CASRPGLERNEQFF. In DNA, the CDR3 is TGTGCCAGCAGGCCGGGACTAGAACGCAATGAGCAGTTCTTC.

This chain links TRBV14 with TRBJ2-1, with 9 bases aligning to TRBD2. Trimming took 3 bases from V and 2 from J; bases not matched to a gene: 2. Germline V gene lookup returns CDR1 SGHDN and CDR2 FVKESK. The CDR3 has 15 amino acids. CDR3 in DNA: TGTGCCAGCAGCCAGCGCGGGGGGGCCTACAATGAGCAGTTCTTC. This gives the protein CASSQRGGAYNEQFF.

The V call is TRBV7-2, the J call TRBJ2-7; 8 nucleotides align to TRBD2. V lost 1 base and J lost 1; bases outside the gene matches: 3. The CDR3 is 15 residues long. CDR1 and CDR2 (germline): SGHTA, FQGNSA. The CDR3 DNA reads TGTGCCAGCAGCTTAGTGGTAGCGGGATCCTACGAGCAGTACTTC. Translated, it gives CASSLVVAGSYEQYF.

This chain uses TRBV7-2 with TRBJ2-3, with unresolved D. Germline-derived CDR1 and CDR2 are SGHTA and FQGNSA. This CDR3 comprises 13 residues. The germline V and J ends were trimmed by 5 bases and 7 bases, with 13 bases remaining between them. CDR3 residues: CASSIPPRYTQYF. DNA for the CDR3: TGTGCCAGCAGCATCCCTCCAAGGTATACGCAGTATTTT.

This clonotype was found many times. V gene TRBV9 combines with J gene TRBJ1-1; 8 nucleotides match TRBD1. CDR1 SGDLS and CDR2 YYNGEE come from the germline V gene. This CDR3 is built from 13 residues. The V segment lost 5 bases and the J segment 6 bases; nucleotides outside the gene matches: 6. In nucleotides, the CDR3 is TGTGCCAGCAGTCGGACAGGGATCGCTGAAGCTTTCTTT. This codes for CASSRTGIAEAFF. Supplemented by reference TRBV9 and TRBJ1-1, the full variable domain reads DSGVTQTPKHLITATGQRVTLRCSPRSGDLSVYWYQQSLDQGLQFLIQYYNGEERAKGNILERFSAQQFPDLHSELNLSSLELGDSALYFCASSRTGIAEAFFGQGTRLTVV.

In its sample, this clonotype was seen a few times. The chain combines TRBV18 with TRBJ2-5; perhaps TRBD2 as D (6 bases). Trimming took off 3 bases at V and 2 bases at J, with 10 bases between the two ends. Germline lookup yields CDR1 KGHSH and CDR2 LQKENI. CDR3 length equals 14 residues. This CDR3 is CASSPNGLQETQYF. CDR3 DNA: TGTGCCAGCTCACCGAACGGACTACAAGAGACCCAGTACTTC.

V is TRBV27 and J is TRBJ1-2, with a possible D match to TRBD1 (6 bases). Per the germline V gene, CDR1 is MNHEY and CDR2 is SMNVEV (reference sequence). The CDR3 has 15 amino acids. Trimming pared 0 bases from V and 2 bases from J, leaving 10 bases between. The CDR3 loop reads CASSLSGGGNYGYTF. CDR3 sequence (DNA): TGTGCCAGCAGTTTATCAGGGGGGGGCAACTATGGCTACACCTTC.

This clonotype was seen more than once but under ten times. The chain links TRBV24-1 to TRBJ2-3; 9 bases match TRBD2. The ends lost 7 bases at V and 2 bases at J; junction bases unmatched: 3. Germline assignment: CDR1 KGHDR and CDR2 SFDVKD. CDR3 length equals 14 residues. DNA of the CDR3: TGTGCCACCAGCACTAGCGGGCCCACAGATACGCAGTATTTT. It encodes CATSTSGPTDTQYF.

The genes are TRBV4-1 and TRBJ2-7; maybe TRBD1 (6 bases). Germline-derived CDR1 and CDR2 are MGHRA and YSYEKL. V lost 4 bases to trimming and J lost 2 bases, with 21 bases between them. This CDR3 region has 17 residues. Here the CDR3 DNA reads TGCGCCAGCAGCCTATCAGGGGCCTCTGATTTCCCCTACGAGCAGTACTTC. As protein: CASSLSGASDFPYEQYF.

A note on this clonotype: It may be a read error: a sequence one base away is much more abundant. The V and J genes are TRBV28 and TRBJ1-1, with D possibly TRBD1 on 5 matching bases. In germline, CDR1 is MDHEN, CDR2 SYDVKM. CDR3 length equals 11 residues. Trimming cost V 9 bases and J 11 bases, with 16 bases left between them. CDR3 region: CASGIGEIAFF. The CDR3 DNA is TGTGCCAGTGGGATAGGGGAGATCGCTTTCTTT.

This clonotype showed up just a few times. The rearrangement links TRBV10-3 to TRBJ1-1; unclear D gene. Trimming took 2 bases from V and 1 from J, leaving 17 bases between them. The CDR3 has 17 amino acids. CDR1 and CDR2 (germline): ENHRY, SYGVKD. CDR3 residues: CAISERARNFENTEAFF. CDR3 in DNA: TGTGCCATCAGTGAGCGGGCACGCAACTTTGAGAACACTGAAGCTTTCTTT.

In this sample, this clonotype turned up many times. CDR3 DNA: TGCGCCAGCAGCTTGACAGGGGCGGGTGCTGAAGCTTTCTTT. Residues: CASSLTGAGAEAFF. The J gene is TRBJ1-1, the V gene TRBV5-1; 7 bases are a match to TRBD1. V lost 1 base, J lost 6 bases, and 6 bases stayed unmatched. Germline lookup yields CDR1 SGHRS and CDR2 YFSETQ. The CDR3 loop spans 14 amino acids.

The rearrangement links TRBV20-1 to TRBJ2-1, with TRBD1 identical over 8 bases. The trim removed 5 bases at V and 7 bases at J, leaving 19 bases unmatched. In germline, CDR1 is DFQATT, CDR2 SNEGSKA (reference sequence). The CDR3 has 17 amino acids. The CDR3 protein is CSAALIRQGTLSNEQFF. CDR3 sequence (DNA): TGCAGTGCTGCTCTAATCCGACAGGGGACGTTATCTAATGAGCAGTTCTTC.

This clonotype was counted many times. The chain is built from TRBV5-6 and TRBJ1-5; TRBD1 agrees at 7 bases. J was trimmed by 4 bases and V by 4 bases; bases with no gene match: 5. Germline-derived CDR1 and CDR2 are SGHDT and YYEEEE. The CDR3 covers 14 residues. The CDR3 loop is CASSGGQRNQPQHF. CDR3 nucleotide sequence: TGTGCCAGCAGCGGGGGACAGCGAAATCAGCCCCAGCATTTT.

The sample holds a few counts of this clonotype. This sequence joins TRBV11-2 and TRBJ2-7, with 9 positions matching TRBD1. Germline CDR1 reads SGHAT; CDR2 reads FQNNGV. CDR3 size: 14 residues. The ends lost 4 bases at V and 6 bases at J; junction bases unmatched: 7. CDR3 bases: TGTGCCAGCAGCTCTACAGGGACAGGGCGCGAGCAGTACTTC. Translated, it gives CASSSTGTGREQYF. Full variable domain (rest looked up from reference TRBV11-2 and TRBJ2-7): EAGVAQSPRYKIIEKRQSVAFWCNPISGHATLYWYQQILGQGPKLLIQFQNNGVVDDSQLPKDRFSAERLKGVDSTLKIQPAKLEDSAVYLCASSSTGTGREQYFGPGTRLTVT.